The rows below give T cell receptor beta chains drawn from one sample of a study of cytomegalovirus exposure and HLA in healthy donors. Generated by immunoSEQ multiplex PCR, the TCRdb table keeps only in-frame clones and is missing some. Among roughly 200,000 clones, roughly 68% were seen once, and the ten largest hold about 2.8%. Source material: PBMCs. The receptors come from a man aged 40-49 years in good health and CMV-seropositive. The conserved cysteine and the conserved F or W are not part of the CDR3 here. Each record gives: D gene, V gene, J gene, CDR3 length, CDR3 protein. The D gene is left open where the match is weak.

-	TRBV5-1	TRBJ2-7	9	ASSASGEQY
TRBD1	TRBV7-2	TRBJ1-4	16	ASSLNGVGGQGGEKLF
TRBD2	TRBV2	TRBJ2-3	13	ASSRSGGRSDTQY
-	TRBV5-1	TRBJ1-2	11	ASSFQGNWGYT
-	TRBV7-2	TRBJ1-5	13	ASSPSGARNQPQH
-	TRBV5-1	TRBJ2-7	13	ASSLAGDRLDEQY
TRBD1	TRBV6-1	TRBJ1-5	13	ASSGQGATNQPQH
TRBD2	TRBV10-2	TRBJ2-3	14	ASSASSGGPQDTQY
-	TRBV5-1	TRBJ2-7	11	ASSLAGLYEQY
-	TRBV12-5	TRBJ2-1	10	ASGSRVGEQF
TRBD1	TRBV15	TRBJ2-7	13	ATSRPGQGSYEQY
TRBD2	TRBV11-2	TRBJ2-1	16	ASSLAGLALSSYNEQF
-	TRBV19	TRBJ2-5	13	ASSRDPQGKETQY
-	TRBV7-2	TRBJ2-3	14	ASSLFAGTSTDTQY
TRBD2	TRBV6-1	TRBJ2-7	12	ASRTELLAAEQY
-	TRBV28	TRBJ2-3	15	ASSPPSIGSRTDTQY
-	TRBV6-5	TRBJ1-1	12	AITARAQNTEAF
TRBD1	TRBV7-9	TRBJ2-2	13	ASSPDRVKLGELF
TRBD2	TRBV5-4	TRBJ2-2	14	ASRVGGYANTGELF
TRBD1	TRBV6-5	TRBJ2-5	12	ASSYRTGLETQY
-	TRBV19	TRBJ1-5	14	ASSMRGPYSNQPQH
TRBD1	TRBV11-3	TRBJ2-2	13	ASSLVRGPTGELF
TRBD2	TRBV4-1	TRBJ2-2	14	ASTLFYGGGPGELF
-	TRBV7-3	TRBJ1-5	12	ASSSQGTGQPQH
TRBD1	TRBV19	TRBJ2-7	11	ASSMTGTYEQY